This T cell receptor beta chain is from a study of T cell repertoires in cytomegalovirus infection. J lost 3 bases, V lost 2 bases, and 8 bases had no gene match. The germline V gene encodes CDR1 MNHEY and CDR2 SVGEGT. There are 17 residues in the CDR3. Notes on this clonotype: The antigen remains unidentified.

TCRdb recomputed calls from the reads with MiXCR, one row per CDR3 protein. The table has 630,000 or so distinct CDR3 sequences, around 24% seen once; the top ten hold roughly 8%. Whole-study results and caveats: HLA-C-restricted CMV-specific TCR beta clonotypes were dominant in the ex vivo response.

This chain uses TRBV6-2 or TRBV6-3 with TRBJ2-2; TRBD1 matches 8 bases. Specimen: CD8+ T cells from PBMCs. The origin of this receptor is a human donor in good health (CMV status not recorded). Some clones in this sample may be carry-over from other donors' samples. The CDR3: CASSYTQDREDTGELFF. The DNA for the CDR3 is TGTGCCAGCAGTTACACACAGGACAGGGAAGACACCGGGGAGCTGTTTTTT.